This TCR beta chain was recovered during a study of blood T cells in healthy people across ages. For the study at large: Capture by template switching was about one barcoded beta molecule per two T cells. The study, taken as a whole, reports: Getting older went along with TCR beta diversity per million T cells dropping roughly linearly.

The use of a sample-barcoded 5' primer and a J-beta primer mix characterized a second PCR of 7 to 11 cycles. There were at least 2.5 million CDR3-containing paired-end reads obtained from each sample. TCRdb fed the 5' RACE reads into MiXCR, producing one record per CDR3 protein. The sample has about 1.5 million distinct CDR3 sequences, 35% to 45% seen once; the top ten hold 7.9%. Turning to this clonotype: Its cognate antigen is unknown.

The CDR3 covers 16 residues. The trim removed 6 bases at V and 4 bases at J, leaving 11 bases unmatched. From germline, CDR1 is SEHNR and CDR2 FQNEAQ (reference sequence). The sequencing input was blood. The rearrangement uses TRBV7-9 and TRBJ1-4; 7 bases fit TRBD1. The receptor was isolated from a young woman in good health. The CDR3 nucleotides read TGTGCCAGCAGTACGTTTCGGACAGGACGTAATGAAAAACTGTTTTTT. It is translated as CASSTFRTGRNEKLFF.